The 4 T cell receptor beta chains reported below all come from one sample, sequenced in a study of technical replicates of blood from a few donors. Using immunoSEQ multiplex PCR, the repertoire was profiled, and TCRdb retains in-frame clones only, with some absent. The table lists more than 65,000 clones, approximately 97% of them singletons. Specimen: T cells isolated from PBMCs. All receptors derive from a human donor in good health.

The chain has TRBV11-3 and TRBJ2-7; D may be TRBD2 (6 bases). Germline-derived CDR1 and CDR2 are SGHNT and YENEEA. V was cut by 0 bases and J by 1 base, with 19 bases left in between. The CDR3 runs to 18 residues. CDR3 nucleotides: TGTGCCAGCAGCTTAGATGGAAGGGAAGGGGACTCATCCTACGAGCAGTACTTC. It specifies CASSLDGREGDSSYEQYF.

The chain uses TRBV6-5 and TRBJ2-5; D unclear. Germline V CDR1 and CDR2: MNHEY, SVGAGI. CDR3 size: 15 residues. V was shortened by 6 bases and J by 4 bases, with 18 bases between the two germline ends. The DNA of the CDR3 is TGTGCCAGCAGCTCCCCGAACGGCGACTTAGAGACCCAGTACTTC. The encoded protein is CASSSPNGDLETQYF.

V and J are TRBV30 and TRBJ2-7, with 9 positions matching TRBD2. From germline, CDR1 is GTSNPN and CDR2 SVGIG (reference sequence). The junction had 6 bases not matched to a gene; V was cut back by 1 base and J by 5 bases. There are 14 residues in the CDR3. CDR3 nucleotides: TGTGCCTGGAGTGAGGGAGCGGGAGGCCACGAGCAGTACTTC. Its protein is CAWSEGAGGHEQYF.

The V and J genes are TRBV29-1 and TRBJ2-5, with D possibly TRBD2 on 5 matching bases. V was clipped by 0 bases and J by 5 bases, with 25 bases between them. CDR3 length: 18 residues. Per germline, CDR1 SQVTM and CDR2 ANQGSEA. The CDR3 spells CSVEDQELALPMGETQYF. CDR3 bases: TGCAGCGTTGAAGATCAGGAGCTAGCCCTCCCAATGGGGGAGACCCAGTACTTC.